This T cell receptor (beta chain) derives from a study of T cells after yellow fever vaccination. This clonotype was seen many times. Its specificity is unknown. Study-level points and caveats: The appearance of a small share of clonotypes in both CD4 and CD8 compartments was observed.

TCRdb redid the calling of the 5' RACE reads with MiXCR, one entry per CDR3 protein. The sample has a few hundred thousand distinct CDR3 sequences, about an eighth seen once; the top ten hold roughly 0.5%. The V gene's germline CDR1 is SQVTM and CDR2 ANQGSEA. The CDR3 extends over 13 amino acids. Trimming stripped 6 bases from V and 4 bases from J, with 16 bases between. The receptor was isolated from a man aged 25-40 years who received the YFV17D yellow fever vaccine. The source material was CD4+ T cells sorted from PBMCs, sampled 45 days after the yellow fever booster vaccination. The chain joins TRBV29-1 to TRBJ2-7; D is undetermined. The CDR3 region is CSVPGTSLYEQYF. In DNA, the CDR3 is TGCAGCGTCCCGGGCACCTCACTGTACGAGCAGTACTTC.